This entry is about one T cell receptor beta chain. The antigen remains unidentified. Looked up from germline, CDR1 is LNHDA and CDR2 is SQIVND (reference sequence). The CDR3 covers 13 residues. V shed 1 base and J 3 bases; nucleotides not matched to a gene: 0. Healthy bone marrow donors supplied every sample. PCR amplification relied on 60 Vbeta primers (plus 13 Jbeta primers). Using immunoSEQ multiplex PCR, the repertoire was profiled, and TCRdb retains in-frame clones only, with some absent. This sample has about 110,000 clones, with around 82% found just once. This record belongs to a study of cytomegalovirus exposure and HLA in healthy donors. Study findings and constraints: With DRB1 most and HLA-C fewest, TCR association rates differed between HLA loci in a later analysis. Looking again later, the authors saw that most CMV-associated TCR beta chains seemed HLA-restricted.

This chain uses TRBV19 with TRBJ2-7; TRBD2 agrees at 7 bases. The TCR was taken from a man aged 45-60 years in good health and CMV-seronegative. Sequencing used PBMCs. DNA for the CDR3: TGTGCCAGTAGTATAGGGGAGGGCTACGAGCAGTACGTC. As protein: CASSIGEGYEQYV.